This T cell receptor beta chain was captured in a study of blood T cell repertoires in COVID-19. Authors' analysis steps: Using reference gene primer amplification, nucleated cell counts were estimated. Repertoires were generated with immunoSEQ multiplex PCR, while TCRdb's copy carries only in-frame clones and drops some. V, J and clone size are taken as reported in that table, and D and trimming were inferred from the DNA itself. The sample lists under 300,000 clones; around 90% were seen once. This CDR3 comprises 13 residues. CDR1 is MNHEY and CDR2 is SMNVEV in the germline V gene (reference sequence). Between the trimmed V and J ends, which lost 4 bases and 4 bases, there was a span of 10 bases.

V is TRBV27 and J is TRBJ1-1; possibly TRBD1 for D (5 bases). The TCR comes from a woman in her thirties or forties who had been exposed to COVID-19. The sample taken for sequencing was PBMCs or T cells enriched from blood (not recorded which). The CDR3 nucleotides are TGTGCCAGCAGTTGGAGGGGAGGCACTGAAGCTTTCTTT. It translates to CASSWRGGTEAFF.